The T cell receptor beta chain under discussion was sequenced for a study of long-term antiretroviral therapy in people with HIV. Points from the study as a whole: It was observed that HIV repertoires exhibited narrower CDR3 length ranges than controls. Blood dating 2004 to 2017 may reflect older ART regimens.

Prior to DNA extraction, the samples held about 1-10 million cryopreserved PBMC. Comments on this clone: What it binds is not known.

CDR1 is MDHEN and CDR2 is SYDVKM in the germline V gene. V was clipped by 2 bases and J by 8 bases, with 9 bases between them. This CDR3 comprises 12 residues. Version v3.0 of the immunoSEQ assay ran at survey level. Some clones are missing from TCRdb's copy, which holds only in-frame ones; the method was immunoSEQ multiplex PCR. The profile shows 20,000 to 30,000 clones, 95% of them singletons. This receptor was identified in a woman aged 45 to 65 with HIV. Sequences were derived from unsorted PBMCs, sampled around 4.7 years after starting antiretroviral therapy. V is TRBV28 and J is TRBJ1-1, with D uncertain. The CDR3, as DNA: TGTGCCAGCAGTTTAGATTGGCAGGAAGCTTTCTTT. This translates into CASSLDWQEAFF.